The 12 T cell receptor beta chains below were found in one sample sequenced in a study of blood T cell repertoires in COVID-19. This table comes from immunoSEQ multiplex PCR, and its TCRdb copy is limited to in-frame clones, with some not included. The table has tens of thousands of clones, 70% to 85% seen once. Material for sequencing was peripheral blood. The source is a woman aged 60 to 75 with acute or convalescent COVID-19.

The CDR3 here is CASTRKGTSGTDTQYF. The CDR3 DNA is TGTGCCAGCACCAGGAAGGGGACTAGCGGGACAGATACGCAGTATTTT. The J gene is TRBJ2-3, the V gene TRBV7-2; TRBD2 agrees at 12 bases. The CDR3 contains 16 residues. Germline CDR1 reads SGHTA; CDR2 reads FQGNSA. The ends lost 7 bases at V and 3 bases at J; junction bases unmatched: 8.

The V and J genes are TRBV28 and TRBJ1-5, with D perhaps matching TRBD1 (6 bases). Trimming left V 8 bases short and J 6 bases short, with 17 bases between. Germline V gene data show CDR1 as MDHEN and CDR2 as SYDVKM. The CDR3 contains 14 residues. The CDR3 sequence: CASLRGGSGQPQHF. CDR3 DNA sequence: TGTGCCAGCCTAAGGGGGGGGTCAGGTCAGCCCCAGCATTTT.

The chain links TRBV3-1 (or the pseudogene TRBV3-2) to TRBJ1-1; no clear D gene. There are 13 residues in the CDR3. Per the germline V gene, CDR1 is LGHDT and CDR2 is YNNKEL (reference sequence). The V end lost 10 bases, the J end lost 3 bases, and 15 bases lay between the germline ends. The CDR3 sequence: CATGRGRDTEAFF. The CDR3 bases are TGTGCCACCGGCCGCGGGAGGGACACTGAAGCTTTCTTT.

The chain joins TRBV28 to TRBJ1-2; D not certain. Germline V gives CDR1 MDHEN, CDR2 SYDVKM. The CDR3 is made up of 14 amino acids. V lost 3 bases and J lost 8, with 16 bases in between. In DNA, the CDR3 is TGTGCCAGCAGTTTCATGCCGGGGTTGGGGGGCTACACCTTC. Translated: CASSFMPGLGGYTF.

The rearrangement uses TRBV10-2 and TRBJ2-7, with 9 bases lining up with TRBD2. Germline-derived CDR1 and CDR2 are WSHSY and SAAADI. Unmatched junction bases numbered 6, after V lost 8 bases and J lost 4 bases. The CDR3 runs 13 residues. This chain's CDR3 is CASGASGEYEQYF. CDR3 in DNA: TGCGCCAGCGGGGCTAGCGGGGAGTACGAGCAGTACTTC.

The rearrangement links TRBV4-2 to TRBJ2-3; TRBD2 aligns across 12 bases. Germline lookup yields CDR1 LGHNA and CDR2 YNFKEQ. The V segment lost 3 bases and the J segment 5 bases; nucleotides outside the gene matches: 3. CDR3 length equals 15 residues. CDR3 DNA sequence: TGTGCCAGCAGCCAGCCGGGACTAGCGGGAGATACGCAGTATTTT. Translation gives CASSQPGLAGDTQYF.

The V call is TRBV6-5, the J call TRBJ1-1; the D is unclear. The germline CDR1 and CDR2 sequences are MNHEY and SVGAGI. This CDR3 region has 12 residues. Trimming left V 5 bases short and J 1 base short, with 5 bases between. CDR3 amino acids: CASSNRNTEAFF. CDR3 DNA: TGTGCCAGCAGTAACAGGAACACTGAAGCTTTCTTT.

This sequence joins TRBV7-3 and TRBJ2-7, with D hard to call. Trimming removed 4 bases at V and 0 bases at J, with 10 bases between. The CDR3 length is 14 residues. Germline loops: CDR1 SGHTA, CDR2 FQGTGA. In DNA, the CDR3 is TGTGCCAGCAGCTCCGGAGCAAACTCCTACGAGCAGTACTTC. Amino acids: CASSSGANSYEQYF.

This clone was recorded once. The chain is built from TRBV6-1 and TRBJ2-4, with a possible D match to TRBD2 (6 bases). This CDR3 region has 18 residues. V was trimmed by 2 bases and J by 1 base, leaving 18 bases between them. Germline V gene sequence: CDR1 MNHNS, CDR2 SASEGT. The CDR3 DNA reads TGTGCCAGCAGTGAAATGGGAGGCGGGGCGGCGGCCAAAAACATTCAGTACTTC. Protein: CASSEMGGGAAAKNIQYF.

The chain employs TRBV5-1 and TRBJ1-1, with TRBD1 matching over 8 bases. The CDR3 is 17 amino acids. In germline, CDR1 is SGHRS, CDR2 YFSETQ. Germline trimming cut 1 base from V and 2 bases from J; bases unmatched to any gene: 10. CDR3 DNA: TGCGCCAGCAGCTTGACCCAGGGGGCGGGGACAAACACTGAAGCTTTCTTT. It encodes CASSLTQGAGTNTEAFF. The full variable domain, with the rest looked up from reference TRBV5-1 and TRBJ1-1, is KAGVTQTPRYLIKTRGQQVTLSCSPISGHRSVSWYQQTPGQGLQFLFEYFSETQRNKGNFPGRFSGRQFSNSRSEMNVSTLELGDSALYLCASSLTQGAGTNTEAFFGQGTRLTVV.

This clone occurred a few times. This sequence joins TRBV27 and TRBJ2-3; 7 bases map to TRBD1. V lost 6 bases, J lost 1 base, and 7 bases stayed unmatched. CDR3 length: 15 residues. The V gene's germline CDR1 is MNHEY and CDR2 SMNVEV (reference sequence). The CDR3 is CASSGRGQGTDTQYF. The CDR3 DNA reads as TGTGCCAGCAGCGGGCGAGGACAGGGCACAGATACGCAGTATTTT.

The gene calls are TRBV11-3 and TRBJ1-5; no definite D call. This CDR3 comprises 14 residues. Trimming took off 4 bases at V and 5 bases at J, with 12 bases between the two ends. Germline V CDR1 and CDR2: SGHNT, YENEEA. This CDR3 is CASSYQMEDQPQHF. CDR3 DNA: TGTGCCAGCAGCTATCAAATGGAGGATCAGCCCCAGCATTTT.